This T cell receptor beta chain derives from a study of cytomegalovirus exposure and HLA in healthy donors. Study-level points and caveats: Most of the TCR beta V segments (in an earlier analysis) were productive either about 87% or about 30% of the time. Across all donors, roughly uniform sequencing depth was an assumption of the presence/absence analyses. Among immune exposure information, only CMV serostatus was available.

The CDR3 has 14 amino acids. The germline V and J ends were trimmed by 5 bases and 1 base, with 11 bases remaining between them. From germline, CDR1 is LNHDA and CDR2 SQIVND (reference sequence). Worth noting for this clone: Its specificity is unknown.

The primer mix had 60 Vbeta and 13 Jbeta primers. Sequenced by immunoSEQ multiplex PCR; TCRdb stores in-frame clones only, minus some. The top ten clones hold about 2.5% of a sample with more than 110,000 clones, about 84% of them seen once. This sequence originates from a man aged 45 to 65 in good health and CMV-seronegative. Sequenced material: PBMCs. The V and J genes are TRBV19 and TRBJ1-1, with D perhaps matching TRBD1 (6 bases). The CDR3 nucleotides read TGTGCCAGTAGTTCAGGGACACCGAACACTGAAGCTTTCTTT. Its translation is CASSSGTPNTEAFF.